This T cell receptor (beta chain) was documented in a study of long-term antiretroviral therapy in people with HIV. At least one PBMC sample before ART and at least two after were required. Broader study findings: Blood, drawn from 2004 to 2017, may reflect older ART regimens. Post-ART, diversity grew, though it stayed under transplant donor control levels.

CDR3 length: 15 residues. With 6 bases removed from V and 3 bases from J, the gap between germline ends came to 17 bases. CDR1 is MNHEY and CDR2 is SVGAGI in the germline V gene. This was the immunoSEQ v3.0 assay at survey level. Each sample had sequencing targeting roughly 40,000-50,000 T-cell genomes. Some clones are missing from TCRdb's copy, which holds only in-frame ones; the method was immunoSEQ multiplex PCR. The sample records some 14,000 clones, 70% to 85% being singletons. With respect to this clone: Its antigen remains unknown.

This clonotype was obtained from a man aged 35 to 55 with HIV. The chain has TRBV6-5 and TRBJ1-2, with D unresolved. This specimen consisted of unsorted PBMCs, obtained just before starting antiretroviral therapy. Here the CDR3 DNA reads TGTGCCAGCAGGCGAGCCGGGAGCGGGGACTATGGCTACACCTTC. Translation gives CASRRAGSGDYGYTF.